This TCR beta chain appears in the sequencing data of a study of CD8+CD57+ T cells in acquired aplastic anemia. General study findings and limits: Patients had twenty-nine CD8+ CDR3 sequences in common with controls (the shared set).

This clonotype came up many times. The antigen is unknown. The CDR3 sequence is 14 residues long. The germline gives CDR1 SNHLY, CDR2 FYNNEI. V dropped 5 bases and J dropped 2 bases, with 13 bases sitting between them. Profiling that covered TCR beta VDJ and CDR3 relied on genomic DNA as its template. TCRdb itself ran the reads through MiXCR, one entry per CDR3 protein. The table records around 430,000 distinct CDR3 sequences, about a third of them present only once. Sequencing involved patients with CD8+CD57+ cell expansion previously shown by flow cytometry. Severe acquired aplastic anemia affected all patients.

The J gene is TRBJ2-7, the V gene TRBV2, with D perhaps matching TRBD1 (5 bases). Source material: sorted CD4+, CD8+, or CD8+CD57+ T cells (not recorded which) from PBMCs. The TCR originated in a human donor with aplastic anemia. This CDR3 reads CASSPGSTTYEQYF. The CDR3 DNA reads as TGTGCCAGCAGTCCAGGGTCTACGACCTACGAGCAGTACTTC.